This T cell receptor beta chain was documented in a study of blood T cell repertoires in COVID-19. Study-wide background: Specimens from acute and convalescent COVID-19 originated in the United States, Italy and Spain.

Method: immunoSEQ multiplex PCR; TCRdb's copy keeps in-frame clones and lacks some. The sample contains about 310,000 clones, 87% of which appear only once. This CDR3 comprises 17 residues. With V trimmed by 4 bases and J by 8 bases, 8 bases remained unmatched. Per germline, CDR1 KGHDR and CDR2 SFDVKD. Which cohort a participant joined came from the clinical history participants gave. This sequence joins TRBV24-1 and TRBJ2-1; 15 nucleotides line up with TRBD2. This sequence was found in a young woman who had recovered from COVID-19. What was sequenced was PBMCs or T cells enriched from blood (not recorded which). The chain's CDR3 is CATSDRTSGRASDEQFF. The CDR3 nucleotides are TGTGCCACCAGTGACAGGACTAGCGGGAGGGCCTCGGATGAGCAGTTCTTC.